The clone carrying this TCR beta chain was recorded many times. The antigen remains undetermined. The data were taken from a study of T-cell reconstitution after alpha-beta-depleted transplantation in children. Germline trimming cut 0 bases from V and 0 bases from J; bases unmatched to any gene: 7. The CDR3 is made up of 18 amino acids. Germline V gene sequence: CDR1 MNHEY, CDR2 SMNVEV (reference sequence). Unique molecular identifiers were built into the TCRbeta library. A single record per CDR3 protein comes from TCRdb applying MiXCR to the PCR reads. The table includes over 150,000 distinct CDR3 sequences, 5% to 7.5% detected once. Findings and limits, study-wide: The origin of high day-60 TCRbeta diversity in some patients lay in surviving recipient T cells and thymic progenitors. Several hundred graft clones that had expanded were reportedly the source of alpha-beta T cells about two months after transplant.

The sequencing here drew on PBMCs, taken before TCRalphabeta/CD19-depleted stem cell transplant. The clonotype originates from a girl under two years old with combined immunodeficiency, due to receive a stem cell transplant. J is TRBJ2-5 and V is TRBV27, with 10 bases that match TRBD1. CDR3 amino acids: CASSLSGTGVAYQETQYF. CDR3 in DNA: TGTGCCAGCAGTTTATCCGGGACAGGGGTGGCGTACCAAGAGACCCAGTACTTC.